What follows describes a single T cell receptor (beta chain). This specimen comes from a study of Graves' ophthalmopathy and Graves' hyperthyroidism. Between the trimmed V and J ends, which lost 2 bases and 0 bases, there was a span of 11 bases. CDR1 MNHEY and CDR2 SVGAGI come from the germline V gene. The CDR3 sequence is 16 residues long. Using RNA transcripts, the TCR beta CDR3 regions were amplified. HTBI primers served in a first-round RT-PCR, which a second-round multiplex PCR followed. Using its own MiXCR run on the multiplex PCR reads, TCRdb lists one record per CDR3 protein. The top ten hold 3% to 3.5% of the sample, which has hundreds of thousands of distinct CDR3 sequences, more than 40% seen once.

The chain links TRBV6-5 to TRBJ1-3; D unclear. The sequenced sample consisted of peripheral blood. The sequence was collected from an adult man with Graves' ophthalmopathy. The CDR3 protein is CASSYTRVPSGNTIYF. In DNA form, the CDR3 reads TGTGCCAGCAGTTACACAAGGGTGCCCTCTGGAAACACCATATATTTT.